This T cell receptor beta chain was profiled in a study of shared clonotypes between healthy human individuals. There are 11 residues in the CDR3. Germline CDR1 reads MDHEN; CDR2 reads SYDVKM. About this clone itself: Its antigen remains unknown. Mismatch with germline at one junction end may stem from a read error.

Several immunoSEQ plates received, in even portions, the genomic DNA of each subset. In the original processing: ImmunoSEQ only sent back junction sequences with no quality scores, so filtering was done differently. Repertoires were generated with immunoSEQ multiplex PCR, while TCRdb's copy carries only in-frame clones and drops some. V and J calls plus clone size are reproduced from that table; the DNA served to infer D and trimming. The sample shows 450,000 to 650,000 clones, around 78% of them seen only once. Study results and caveats: An anticipated effect of sequencing depth on clonotype sharing among donors was recognized.

Roughly 89 million PBMCs served as the genomic DNA source for unsorted samples. The rearrangement links TRBV28 to TRBJ1-2; D not certain. The TCR sequence derives from a woman between 35 and 50 years old in good health. Some clones in this sample may be carry-over from other donors' samples. The sequencing sample was made of PBMCs. The CDR3 reads CASSLRRWPFF. The CDR3 coding sequence is TGTGCCAGCAGTCTGCGAAGATGGCCCTTCTTC.